Detailed here is one T cell receptor beta chain. As yet, its antigen is unknown. The record originates from a study of T cell responses to AZD1222 COVID-19 vaccine. Measured with immunoSEQ multiplex PCR; TCRdb has only the in-frame clones, and not every one. Counted here are under 150,000 clones, over 90% occurring once; the ten biggest clones make up around 5.4%. Findings and limits, study-wide: Possibly, clonal diversity was underestimated; donors were largely white British and included more females. Spike-specific TCR breadth and depth went up after people got two AZD1222 doses. Among vaccine-associated CD4 TCRs, coverage spanned spike, with dominance at 160-218 and 743-854. Seropositive at baseline were only a handful of AZD1222 recipients.

The TCR comes from an adult in good health. The input for sequencing was peripheral blood, taken on day 0 of AZD1222 vaccination.

CDR3 DNA: TGTGCCATCAGTGAAGGTGCGAACACTGAAGCTTTCTTT. Translated, it gives CAISEGANTEAFF. The chain has TRBV10-3 and TRBJ1-1, with no clear D. CDR1 and CDR2 from the germline V gene are ENHRY and SYGVKD. The CDR3 has 13 residues. The V end was cut by 3 bases, the J end by 1 base, with 6 bases between.